Each of the 26 T cell receptor beta chains below was sequenced from the same sample in a study of T cell repertoires in cytomegalovirus infection. Each CDR3 protein gets one entry after TCRdb re-called the reads with MiXCR. Among about 830,000 distinct CDR3 sequences, 30% to 35% were seen once, and the ten largest hold over 10%. Their antigens are not known. The source material was cultured CD8+ T cells from PBMCs, sampled from culture after CMV antigen stimulation. All receptors derive from a human donor in good health (CMV status not recorded). Some clones in this sample may be carry-over from other donors' samples.

This clonotype turned up a few times. The V gene is TRBV12-3 or TRBV12-4, the J gene TRBJ2-1, with TRBD1 matching 8 bases. V gave up 7 bases and J gave up 4 bases; unmatched junction bases: 6. There are 14 residues in the CDR3. The CDR3 protein is CASTRGLRYNEQFF. Written as DNA, the CDR3 is TGTGCCAGCACCAGGGGGCTCCGTTACAATGAGCAGTTCTTC.

V and J are TRBV6-5 and TRBJ2-1; TRBD1 aligns across 8 bases. V shed 4 bases, J shed 5 bases, and the junction held 7 bases outside the gene matches. The CDR3 covers 15 residues. In germline, CDR1 is MNHEY, CDR2 SVGAGI. In DNA form, the CDR3 reads TGTGCCAGCAGTTCCCCAGGGGGCCAAGACAATGAGCAGTTCTTC. Translation gives CASSSPGGQDNEQFF.

A word on this clonotype: A much larger clone differs by one base, so this may be a read error. The chain employs TRBV7-6 and TRBJ1-5; D possibly corresponds to TRBD1 (6 bases). V was cut by 1 base and J by 5 bases, with 12 bases left in between. Germline V gene sequence: CDR1 SGHVS, CDR2 FNYEAQ. The CDR3 covers 15 residues. CDR3 in amino acids: CASSLGDMGYQPQHF. CDR3 DNA sequence: TGTGCCAGCAGCTTAGGGGACATGGGATATCAGCCCCAGCATTTT.

This clonotype came up many times. The chain links TRBV7-6 to TRBJ2-1; D gene unclear. Germline V CDR1 and CDR2: SGHVS, FNYEAQ. V shed 2 bases and J shed 6 bases, with 5 bases lying between them. This CDR3 spans 12 amino acids. CDR3 sequence: CASSLTINEQFF. CDR3 nucleotide sequence: TGTGCCAGCAGCTTAACGATCAATGAGCAGTTCTTC.

The rearrangement links TRBV5-1 to TRBJ1-1, with a weak D call TRBD1 (6 bases). The germline CDR1 and CDR2 sequences are SGHRS and YFSETQ. V gave up 0 bases and J gave up 0 bases, with 12 bases separating them. This CDR3 contains 16 residues. The CDR3 DNA follows: TGCGCCAGCAGCTTGGCCTTGACAGGCCTGAACACTGAAGCTTTCTTT. Residues: CASSLALTGLNTEAFF.

The chain joins TRBV2 to TRBJ2-7; D is ambiguous. CDR1 is SNHLY and CDR2 is FYNNEI in the germline V gene. V was cut by 6 bases and J by 6 bases, with 12 bases left in between. This CDR3 comprises 12 residues. The CDR3 spells CASRGISGEQYV. In DNA form, the CDR3 reads TGTGCCAGCAGAGGGATTTCGGGCGAGCAGTACGTC.

In the case of this clonotype: With a much larger clone just one base away, this may be a read error. The V and J genes are TRBV7-6 and TRBJ2-5; TRBD1 or TRBD2 may be the D gene (5 bases each). This CDR3 is 14 amino acids long. V was shortened by 1 base and J by 5 bases, with 11 bases between the two germline ends. Germline values: CDR1 SGHVS, CDR2 FNYEAQ. The CDR3 nucleotides are TGTGCCAGCAGCTTAGAGCGCAGGGAGGAGACCCAGTACTTC. Protein product: CASSLERREETQYF. The complete variable domain, with remaining parts taken from reference TRBV7-6 and TRBJ2-5, reads GAGVSQSPRYKVTKRGQDVALRCDPISGHVSLYWYRQALGQGPEFLTYFNYEAQQDKSGLPNDRFSAERPEGSISTLTIQRTEQRDSAMYRCASSLERREETQYFGPGTRLLVL.

This clonotype has only a few counts. The V call is TRBV9, the J call TRBJ1-2, with a possible D match to TRBD1 (6 bases). The V gene's germline CDR1 is SGDLS and CDR2 YYNGEE. The CDR3 sequence is 14 residues long. Between the trimmed V and J ends, which lost 2 bases and 8 bases, there was a span of 16 bases. Written as DNA, the CDR3 is TGTGCCAGCAGCGTTACAGGGTCCCCAGGGGGCTACACCTTC. Translation gives CASSVTGSPGGYTF. The variable domain in full, completed from reference TRBV9 and TRBJ1-2, reads DSGVTQTPKHLITATGQRVTLRCSPRSGDLSVYWYQQSLDQGLQFLIQYYNGEERAKGNILERFSAQQFPDLHSELNLSSLELGDSALYFCASSVTGSPGGYTFGSGTRLTVV.

This clonotype showed up just once. V usage is TRBV7-6 and J usage is TRBJ2-6; 8 bases fit TRBD1. The trim removed 5 bases at V and 3 bases at J, leaving 6 bases unmatched. The CDR3 is 16 residues long. Germline assignment: CDR1 SGHVS and CDR2 FNYEAQ. CDR3 DNA sequence: TGTGCCAGCAGCGCTCAGGGGGCGCGTGGGGCCAACGTCCTGACTTTC. The encoded protein is CASSAQGARGANVLTF.

The V call is TRBV7-4, the J call TRBJ2-7; the match to TRBD1 covers 10 bases. Trimming removed 5 bases from V and 0 bases from J; junction bases left unmatched: 4. The CDR3 sequence is 15 residues long. The germline CDR1 and CDR2 sequences are SGHVT and SQSDAQ. This CDR3 is CASSMDRGYSYEQYF. In DNA, the CDR3 is TGTGCCAGCAGCATGGACAGGGGGTACTCCTACGAGCAGTACTTC. The complete variable domain, with remaining parts taken from reference TRBV7-4 and TRBJ2-7, reads GAGVSQSPRYKVAKRGRDVALRCDSISGHVTLYWYRQTLGQGSEVLTYSQSDAQRDKSGRPSGRFSAERPERSVSTLKIQRTEQGDSAVYLCASSMDRGYSYEQYFGPGTRLTVT.

This clonotype was found many times. V gene TRBV7-2 combines with J gene TRBJ2-3; D tentatively reads TRBD1 or TRBD2 (5 bases each). The V end lost 9 bases, the J end lost 6 bases, and 16 bases lay between the germline ends. CDR3 length: 13 amino acids. The germline V gene has CDR1 SGHTA and CDR2 FQGNSA. The CDR3 DNA reads TGTGCCAGTTTGGGGACGGGGTCGGATACGCAGTATTTT. It encodes CASLGTGSDTQYF.

A few counts support this clonotype. The rearrangement uses TRBV7-9 and TRBJ2-2; D might be TRBD1 (6 bases). The V gene lost 4 bases and the J gene lost 4 bases, with 16 bases spanning the gap. In germline, CDR1 is SEHNR, CDR2 FQNEAQ (reference sequence). The CDR3 sequence is 16 residues long. The CDR3 DNA follows: TGTGCCAGCAGCTCCACAGGGATTCAGTTCACCGGGGAGCTGTTTTTT. Protein sequence: CASSSTGIQFTGELFF. Full variable domain (outside the CDR3, taken from reference TRBV7-9 and TRBJ2-2): DTGVSQNPRHKITKRGQNVTFRCDPISEHNRLYWYRQTLGQGPEFLTYFQNEAQLEKSRLLSDRFSAERPKGSFSTLEIQRTEQGDSAMYLCASSSTGIQFTGELFFGEGSRLTVL.

The chain carries TRBV6-5 and TRBJ2-2; tentatively, D is TRBD2 (6 bases). The CDR3 contains 13 residues. Germline V gene data show CDR1 as MNHEY and CDR2 as SVGAGI. V was cut by 6 bases and J by 6 bases, with 11 bases left in between. The CDR3 DNA sequence: TGTGCCAGCAGGGCGGGGACGCCCGGGGAGCTGTTTTTT. Protein product: CASRAGTPGELFF.

The chain couples TRBV10-3 to TRBJ1-2; a weak D match, TRBD1 (5 bases). V shed 10 bases and J shed 4 bases, with 13 bases lying between them. CDR3 length equals 12 residues. CDR1 is ENHRY and CDR2 is SYGVKD in the germline V gene. The CDR3 sequence: CATPGTFYGYTF. The CDR3 DNA reads TGTGCCACCCCCGGGACCTTCTATGGCTACACCTTC.

The V call is TRBV19, the J call TRBJ1-1, with 8 bases that match TRBD1. This CDR3 has 15 residues. Unmatched junction bases numbered 10, after V lost 6 bases and J lost 4 bases. The germline V gene encodes CDR1 LNHDA and CDR2 SQIVND (reference sequence). DNA for the CDR3: TGTGCCAGTAGATCACTCAGGGGGCTTAGCACTGAAGCTTTCTTT. Encoded protein: CASRSLRGLSTEAFF.

The J gene is TRBJ2-5, the V gene TRBV11-2; D gene ambiguous. CDR3 length: 16 amino acids. Trimming stripped 5 bases from V and 5 bases from J, with 21 bases between. CDR1 is SGHAT and CDR2 is FQNNGV in the germline V gene. The CDR3 region is CASSPRPVGSTETQYF. For the CDR3, the DNA is TGTGCCAGCAGCCCTAGACCAGTGGGGTCAACGGAGACCCAGTACTTC.

This clonotype occurred a few times. This chain's CDR3 is CASSGQGFVYEQYF. In nucleotides, the CDR3 is TGTGCCAGCAGTGGGCAGGGGTTCGTCTACGAGCAGTACTTC. This chain links TRBV5-4 with TRBJ2-7; tentatively, D is TRBD1 (6 bases). CDR3 length equals 14 residues. The V end was cut by 5 bases, the J end by 3 bases, with 15 bases between. The germline V gene encodes CDR1 SGHNT and CDR2 YYREEE (reference sequence).

This clonotype was counted many times. The genes are TRBV7-9 and TRBJ1-2; D is undetermined. The germline CDR1 and CDR2 sequences are SEHNR and FQNEAQ (reference sequence). The CDR3 runs 12 residues. V lost 5 bases to trimming and J lost 4 bases, with 8 bases between them. CDR3 loop: CASSGRLYGYTF. The CDR3 nucleotides are TGTGCCAGCAGCGGTCGCCTCTATGGCTACACCTTC.

As regards this clonotype: The junction departs from the called germline gene at one end, perhaps through a read error. The V gene is TRBV7-4, the J gene TRBJ2-2, with 7 bases identical to TRBD1. Looked up from germline, CDR1 is SGHVT and CDR2 is SQSDAQ. CDR3 length equals 14 residues. The CDR3 coding sequence is TGTGCCAACAGCATTTCGACAGGGACCGGGGAGCTGTTTTTT. Protein: CANSISTGTGELFF.

Points on this clonotype: This may be a read error: a much more frequent sequence differs by one nucleotide. The chain carries TRBV7-6 and TRBJ2-1; the D is unclear. V was clipped by 7 bases and J by 5 bases, with 15 bases between them. The CDR3 consists of 14 residues. The germline CDR1 and CDR2 sequences are SGHVS and FNYEAQ. This CDR3 is CASNSSGSNNEQFF. The CDR3 region has the DNA TGTGCCAGCAACTCGTCTGGCAGTAACAATGAGCAGTTCTTC.

This clonotype has more than one count but fewer than ten. The CDR3 loop reads CASSPRESTGELFF. The CDR3 DNA follows: TGTGCCAGCAGCCCTAGGGAGTCCACCGGGGAGCTGTTTTTT. This sequence joins TRBV3-1 and TRBJ2-2; D may be TRBD2 (5 bases). V lost 4 bases and J 4 bases, leaving 10 bases between the germline ends. The CDR3 is 14 amino acids. Germline V gene lookup returns CDR1 LGHDT and CDR2 YNNKEL (reference sequence).

The V call is TRBV7-6, the J call TRBJ1-4; D is undetermined. V was pared by 4 bases and J by 8 bases, with 23 bases between. Germline V gives CDR1 SGHVS, CDR2 FNYEAQ. The CDR3 extends over 17 amino acids. CDR3 coding DNA: TGTGCCAGCAGCTACTCGGACGGAGTGGGCGAAGGCGAAAAACTGTTTTTT. This translates into CASSYSDGVGEGEKLFF. Full variable domain (outside the CDR3, taken from reference TRBV7-6 and TRBJ1-4): GAGVSQSPRYKVTKRGQDVALRCDPISGHVSLYWYRQALGQGPEFLTYFNYEAQQDKSGLPNDRFSAERPEGSISTLTIQRTEQRDSAMYRCASSYSDGVGEGEKLFFGSGTQLSVL.

The CDR3 DNA reads TGTGCCAGTTTCAAGGGGGGGTACGAAATCACTGAAGCTTTCTTT. Its translation: CASFKGGYEITEAFF. The rearrangement uses TRBV19 and TRBJ1-1; possibly TRBD1 for D (6 bases). Germline CDR1 and CDR2: LNHDA and SQIVND (reference sequence). The V and J ends lost 8 bases and 4 bases respectively, with 20 bases between them. The CDR3 length is 15 residues. Full variable domain (rest looked up from reference TRBV19 and TRBJ1-1): DGGITQSPKYLFRKEGQNVTLSCEQNLNHDAMYWYRQDPGQGLRLIYYSQIVNDFQKGDIAEGYSVSREKKESFPLTVTSAQKNPTAFYLCASFKGGYEITEAFFGQGTRLTVV.

The J gene is TRBJ1-2, the V gene TRBV28; 8 nucleotides align to TRBD1. This CDR3 region has 17 residues. J was trimmed by 0 bases and V by 5 bases; bases with no gene match: 11. CDR1 MDHEN and CDR2 SYDVKM come from the germline V gene. This CDR3 is CASSTNDRGLANYGYTF. As DNA, the CDR3 is TGTGCCAGCAGTACCAATGACAGGGGCCTCGCTAACTATGGCTACACCTTC.

The genes are TRBV6-1 and TRBJ2-2; the D call may be TRBD1 or TRBD2 (5 bases each). The germline V gene has CDR1 MNHNS and CDR2 SASEGT. Trimming cost V 5 bases and J 3 bases, with 13 bases left between them. This CDR3 comprises 15 residues. CDR3 loop: CASSYGGIDTGELFF. Here the CDR3 DNA reads TGTGCCAGCAGTTATGGGGGAATAGACACCGGGGAGCTGTTTTTT.

The chain has TRBV7-8 and TRBJ2-2; D is unclear. The CDR3 has 16 amino acids. V was cut by 5 bases and J by 0 bases, with 13 bases left in between. The germline V gene encodes CDR1 SGHVS and CDR2 FQNEAQ. The CDR3 loop reads CASSLFYTPNTGELFF. The CDR3 DNA is TGTGCCAGCAGCCTATTTTATACTCCGAACACCGGGGAGCTGTTTTTT.